The 25 T cell receptor beta chains below were found in one sample sequenced in a study of blood T cell repertoires in COVID-19. Here immunoSEQ multiplex PCR was the method, and the copy in TCRdb shows in-frame clones only, minus some. The sample yields under 350,000 clones, around nine tenths seen once. Sequenced sample: peripheral blood. These TCRs come from a man aged 70-80 years with acute or convalescent COVID-19.

J is TRBJ2-5 and V is TRBV15, with 7 bases fitting TRBD1. CDR3 length: 15 amino acids. V was clipped by 6 bases and J by 4 bases; unmatched bases: 11. The germline gives CDR1 LNHNV, CDR2 YYDKDF (reference sequence). The CDR3 is CATRNLTGSSETQYF. The CDR3 DNA sequence: TGTGCCACCAGAAACCTGACAGGGTCTTCAGAGACCCAGTACTTC.

This clone has a handful of counts. The rearrangement uses TRBV24-1 and TRBJ1-2; possible D gene TRBD1, 5 bases. Looked up from germline, CDR1 is KGHDR and CDR2 is SFDVKD. The CDR3 consists of 13 residues. V dropped 4 bases and J dropped 8 bases, with 13 bases sitting between them. The CDR3 DNA reads TGTGCCACCAGTGAGTCAGGGATCGGGGGCTACACCTTC. Protein sequence: CATSESGIGGYTF.

A single count supports this clone. The chain joins TRBV20-1 to TRBJ1-1, with TRBD1 as a possible D gene (5 bases). The V end was cut by 3 bases, the J end by 3 bases, with 14 bases between. From germline, CDR1 is DFQATT and CDR2 SNEGSKA (reference sequence). The CDR3 has 14 residues. The CDR3 protein is CSASPGWGDTEAFF. The CDR3 DNA reads TGCAGTGCTAGTCCAGGTTGGGGGGACACTGAAGCTTTCTTT.

This clone has a single count. The J gene is TRBJ2-2, the V gene TRBV10-3, with 9 bases matching TRBD1. The trim removed 3 bases at V and 6 bases at J, leaving 5 bases unmatched. Germline V gene lookup returns CDR1 ENHRY and CDR2 SYGVKD. The CDR3 is made up of 15 amino acids. CDR3 in DNA: TGTGCCATCAGTGATAACAGGGGGCTCGCCGGGGAGCTGTTTTTT. It encodes CAISDNRGLAGELFF.

This chain connects TRBV28 to TRBJ2-7; D may be TRBD2 (5 bases). The CDR3 extends over 15 amino acids. Germline CDR1 MDHEN, CDR2 SYDVKM. Trimming removed 5 bases from V and 1 base from J, with 15 bases in between. As DNA, the CDR3 is TGTGCCAGCAGTCCCCCCAGCGGAGTGTCCTACGAGCAGTACTTC. It translates to CASSPPSGVSYEQYF.

The chain couples TRBV5-8 to TRBJ1-1, with 9 bases aligning to TRBD1. V lost 3 bases, J lost 5 bases, and 11 bases stayed unmatched. From germline, CDR1 is SGHTS and CDR2 YDEGEE. The CDR3 runs to 16 residues. The CDR3 DNA follows: TGTGCCAGCAGCTACTATTTGACAGGGGGGGGAACTGAAGCTTTCTTT. Translating it yields CASSYYLTGGGTEAFF.

The rearrangement joins TRBV10-1 to TRBJ1-1, with 7 bases identical to TRBD1. Germline-derived CDR1 and CDR2 are WNHNN and SYGVQD (reference sequence). This CDR3 is 13 amino acids long. The trim removed 6 bases at V and 2 bases at J, leaving 3 bases unmatched. The CDR3 is CASRDRKNTEAFF. The CDR3 DNA sequence: TGCGCCAGCAGGGACAGGAAAAACACTGAAGCTTTCTTT.

The rearrangement links TRBV19 to TRBJ2-6; perhaps TRBD1 as D (7 bases). V dropped 4 bases and J dropped 2 bases, with 15 bases sitting between them. This CDR3 has 17 amino acids. Germline V lookup: CDR1 LNHDA, CDR2 SQIVND (reference sequence). CDR3 sequence reads: CASSKEGAVAGANVLTF. DNA for the CDR3: TGTGCCAGTAGTAAGGAGGGGGCGGTGGCTGGGGCCAACGTCCTGACTTTC. The full variable domain, in which reference TRBV19 and TRBJ2-6 provide the parts outside the CDR3, is DGGITQSPKYLFRKEGQNVTLSCEQNLNHDAMYWYRQDPGQGLRLIYYSQIVNDFQKGDIAEGYSVSREKKESFPLTVTSAQKNPTAFYLCASSKEGAVAGANVLTFGAGSRLTVL.

This clone was seen once. The chain uses TRBV28 and TRBJ2-7, with 9 bases matching TRBD2. The CDR3 spans 14 residues. After removal of 3 bases from V and 3 bases from J, the junction contained 3 bases not matched to a gene. The germline gives CDR1 MDHEN, CDR2 SYDVKM. In DNA form, the CDR3 reads TGTGCCAGCAGTTTTCAGACTAGCGGCTACGAGCAGTACTTC. Amino acid sequence: CASSFQTSGYEQYF.

The CDR3 protein is CASSGITVQPQHF. In nucleotides, the CDR3 is TGTGCCAGCAGCGGGATCACGGTACAGCCCCAGCATTTT. The gene calls are TRBV28 and TRBJ1-5; D ambiguous. This CDR3 contains 13 residues. Trimming removed 6 bases at V and 7 bases at J, with 13 bases between. Germline loops: CDR1 MDHEN, CDR2 SYDVKM.

In its sample, this clone was seen once. This rearrangement joins TRBV12-5 to TRBJ1-4, with a possible D match to TRBD1 (6 bases). V was clipped by 9 bases and J by 10 bases, with 18 bases between them. The CDR3 is made up of 13 amino acids. The germline V gene has CDR1 LGHNT and CDR2 FRNRAP. CDR3 amino acids: CARAGRGYGKLFF. The DNA of the CDR3 is TGTGCTAGGGCAGGGAGGGGGTACGGAAAACTGTTTTTT. Full variable domain (remainder filled in from reference TRBV12-5 and TRBJ1-4): DARVTQTPRHKVTEMGQEVTMRCQPILGHNTVFWYRQTMMQGLELLAYFRNRAPLDDSGMPKDRFSAEMPDATLATLKIQPSEPRDSAVYFCARAGRGYGKLFFGSGTQLSVL.

This rearrangement joins TRBV25-1 to TRBJ2-1; the match to TRBD2 covers 15 bases. The CDR3 has 17 amino acids. V shed 4 bases and J 5 bases; nucleotides not matched to a gene: 6. Per the germline V gene, CDR1 is MGHDK and CDR2 is SYGVNS. CDR3 DNA sequence: TGTGCCAGCAGTGCGGGACTAGCGGGAGGAATTAACAATGAGCAGTTCTTC. It codes for CASSAGLAGGINNEQFF.

The rearrangement joins TRBV11-2 to TRBJ2-3; D perhaps matches TRBD2 (6 bases). The CDR3 has 16 amino acids. Germline values: CDR1 SGHAT, CDR2 FQNNGV. Trimming left V 5 bases short and J 2 bases short, with 17 bases between. CDR3 nucleotide sequence: TGTGCCAGCAGCCGGATGCGGGGACCTTTCACAGATACGCAGTATTTT. It specifies CASSRMRGPFTDTQYF.

The V and J genes are TRBV18 and TRBJ2-2; possibly TRBD1 for D (6 bases). Germline V CDR1 and CDR2: KGHSH, LQKENI. The CDR3 runs to 15 residues. V gave up 4 bases and J gave up 4 bases, with 13 bases separating them. For the CDR3, the DNA is TGTGCCAGCTCACGAAATTCACAGGGCACCGGGGAGCTGTTTTTT. Translated, it gives CASSRNSQGTGELFF.

The chain uses TRBV4-2 and TRBJ1-2; 9 bases fit TRBD1. J was trimmed by 2 bases and V by 4 bases; bases with no gene match: 2. Germline V CDR1 and CDR2: LGHNA, YNFKEQ. The CDR3 runs 14 residues. CDR3 residues: CASSRTGGNYGYTF. In nucleotides, the CDR3 is TGTGCCAGCAGCCGAACAGGGGGCAACTATGGCTACACCTTC.

CDR3 residues: CASSLADRGHYGYTF. The CDR3 DNA reads as TGTGCCAGCAGCTTAGCTGACAGGGGGCACTATGGCTACACCTTC. V gene TRBV7-2 combines with J gene TRBJ1-2; 10 bases map to TRBD1. CDR1 and CDR2 from the germline V gene are SGHTA and FQGNSA. Losses at the gene ends were 0 bases for V and 3 bases for J; bases not matched to a gene: 1. This CDR3 comprises 15 residues.

The rearrangement uses TRBV5-1 and TRBJ2-4; D is perhaps TRBD1 (5 bases). The germline CDR1 and CDR2 sequences are SGHRS and YFSETQ. The V gene lost 0 bases and the J gene lost 8 bases, with 12 bases spanning the gap. The CDR3 loop spans 14 amino acids. DNA for the CDR3: TGCGCCAGCAGCTTGGTACAGGCCAGGGACATTCAGTACTTC. Translation: CASSLVQARDIQYF.

The chain links TRBV28 to TRBJ1-2, with D maybe TRBD1 (6 bases). This CDR3 comprises 11 residues. Trimming removed 5 bases at V and 8 bases at J, with 9 bases between. Germline CDR1 reads MDHEN; CDR2 reads SYDVKM. CDR3 protein: CASSVRGGYTF. As DNA, the CDR3 is TGTGCCAGCAGTGTCAGGGGAGGCTACACCTTC.

This clone is a singleton in its sample. The chain couples TRBV5-5 to TRBJ2-5, with D maybe TRBD1 (6 bases). This CDR3 has 14 amino acids. CDR1 and CDR2 (germline): SGHKS, YYEKEE (reference sequence). V lost 4 bases and J lost 7, with 17 bases in between. The CDR3 nucleotides are TGTGCCAGCAGCGACTTATCAGGGGACGGGACCCAGTACTTC. Its protein is CASSDLSGDGTQYF. The variable domain in full, completed from reference TRBV5-5 and TRBJ2-5, reads DAGVTQSPTHLIKTRGQQVTLRCSPISGHKSVSWYQQVLGQGPQFIFQYYEKEERGRGNFPDRFSARQFPNYSSELNVNALLLGDSALYLCASSDLSGDGTQYFGPGTRLLVL.

This rearrangement joins TRBV10-3 to TRBJ2-7; a possible D gene is TRBD1 (7 bases). V shed 4 bases and J shed 3 bases, with 13 bases lying between them. CDR1 and CDR2 (germline): ENHRY, SYGVKD. This CDR3 has 14 residues. This chain's CDR3 is CAISGGDRDYEQYF. In DNA, the CDR3 is TGTGCCATCAGTGGGGGGGACAGAGACTACGAGCAGTACTTC.

The V call is TRBV6-5, the J call TRBJ2-2; the match to TRBD1 covers 9 bases. CDR1 is MNHEY and CDR2 is SVGAGI in the germline V gene. The CDR3 is 16 residues long. Germline trimming cut 0 bases from V and 3 bases from J; bases unmatched to any gene: 2. The CDR3 is CASSYSQGADTGELFF. The CDR3 coding sequence is TGTGCCAGCAGTTACTCACAGGGGGCGGACACCGGGGAGCTGTTTTTT.

This sequence joins TRBV7-2 and TRBJ1-5; no clear D gene. CDR1 and CDR2 (germline): SGHTA, FQGNSA. V lost 5 bases and J lost 10, with 21 bases in between. There are 15 residues in the CDR3. CDR3 nucleotides: TGTGCCAGCAGCCCGACGAGACCCGGCGGTAGACCCCAGCATTTT. Its translation is CASSPTRPGGRPQHF.

This sequence joins TRBV28 and TRBJ2-1; 7 bases align to TRBD1. The V gene end was trimmed by 5 bases and the J gene end by 5 bases; junction bases not matched to a gene: 6. The CDR3 runs 14 residues. Germline assignment: CDR1 MDHEN and CDR2 SYDVKM. The CDR3, as DNA: TGTGCCAGCAGTGTAGGGGGCGCAAACAATGAGCAGTTCTTC. Residues: CASSVGGANNEQFF. The entire variable domain, with the rest obtained from reference TRBV28 and TRBJ2-1, is as follows: DVKVTQSSRYLVKRTGEKVFLECVQDMDHENMFWYRQDPGLGLRLIYFSYDVKMKEKGDIPEGYSVSREKKERFSLILESASTNQTSMYLCASSVGGANNEQFFGPGTRLTVL.

J is TRBJ2-3 and V is TRBV5-1, with a weak D call TRBD2 (6 bases). Trimming cost V 7 bases and J 1 base, with 19 bases left between them. The germline V gene has CDR1 SGHRS and CDR2 YFSETQ. The CDR3 spans 16 residues. This CDR3 is CASAPGSGPGTDTQYF. The CDR3 region has the DNA TGCGCCAGCGCCCCCGGTAGCGGCCCTGGCACAGATACGCAGTATTTT. Based on the CDR3 plus reference TRBV5-1 and TRBJ2-3, the full variable domain is KAGVTQTPRYLIKTRGQQVTLSCSPISGHRSVSWYQQTPGQGLQFLFEYFSETQRNKGNFPGRFSGRQFSNSRSEMNVSTLELGDSALYLCASAPGSGPGTDTQYFGPGTRLTVL.

This chain joins TRBV7-9 and TRBJ2-7; possible D gene TRBD1, 6 bases. Germline V gene sequence: CDR1 SEHNR, CDR2 FQNEAQ (reference sequence). This CDR3 contains 15 residues. Trimming took 0 bases from V and 7 from J, leaving 16 bases between them. CDR3 loop: CASSLATYSRGEQYF. The CDR3 DNA follows: TGTGCCAGCAGCTTAGCGACATACTCGAGGGGGGAGCAGTACTTC.